The clone carrying this TCR beta chain was seen more than once but under ten times. The V gene's germline CDR1 is MDHEN and CDR2 SYDVKM. Trimming took off 5 bases at V and 4 bases at J, with 8 bases between the two ends. The CDR3 is 12 residues long. The data stem from a study of beta chain features in type 1 diabetes. Every donor provided one heparinised blood draw, which averaged about 110 mL. Expressed TCRB transcripts were sequenced because the entire RNA isolate underwent reverse transcription. Assay: immunoSEQ multiplex PCR; the TCRdb copy retains only in-frame clones and omits some. The table records 350,000 to 400,000 clones, roughly 16% of them present only once.

The source is a woman under 30 in good health. The sequencing input was naive CD4+ T cells from blood. The chain carries TRBV28 and TRBJ2-5, with D maybe TRBD2 (5 bases). DNA of the CDR3: TGTGCCAGCAGTCCCCGGGGAGAGACCCAGTACTTC. This encodes CASSPRGETQYF.